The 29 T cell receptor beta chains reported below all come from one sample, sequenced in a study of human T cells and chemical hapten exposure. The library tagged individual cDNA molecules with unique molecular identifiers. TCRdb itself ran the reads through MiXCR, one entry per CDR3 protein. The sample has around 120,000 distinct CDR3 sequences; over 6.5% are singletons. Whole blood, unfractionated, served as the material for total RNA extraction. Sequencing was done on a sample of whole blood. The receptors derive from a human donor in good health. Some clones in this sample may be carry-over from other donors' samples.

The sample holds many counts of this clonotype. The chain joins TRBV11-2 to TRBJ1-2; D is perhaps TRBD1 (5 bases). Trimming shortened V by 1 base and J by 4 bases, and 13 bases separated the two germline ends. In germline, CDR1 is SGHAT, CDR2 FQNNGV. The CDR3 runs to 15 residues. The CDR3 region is CASSLAGTATYGYTF. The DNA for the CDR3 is TGTGCCAGCAGCTTAGCGGGGACTGCTACCTATGGCTACACCTTC.

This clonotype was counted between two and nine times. The CDR3 loop is CASSSGGLTDTQYF. The CDR3 region has the DNA TGTGCCAGCAGCAGCGGGGGCCTCACAGATACGCAGTATTTT. The rearrangement links TRBV6-5 to TRBJ2-3; 8 bases agree with TRBD2. CDR3 length: 14 amino acids. J lost 2 bases, V lost 6 bases, and 4 bases had no gene match. Germline CDR1 is MNHEY and CDR2 is SVGAGI.

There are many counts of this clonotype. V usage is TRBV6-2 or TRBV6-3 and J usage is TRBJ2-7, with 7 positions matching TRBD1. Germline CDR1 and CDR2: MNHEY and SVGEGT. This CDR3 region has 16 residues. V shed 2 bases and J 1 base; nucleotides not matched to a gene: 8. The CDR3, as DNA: TGTGCCAGCAGTTACCCGACAGGGAGAGGGTCCTACGAGCAGTACTTC. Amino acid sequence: CASSYPTGRGSYEQYF.

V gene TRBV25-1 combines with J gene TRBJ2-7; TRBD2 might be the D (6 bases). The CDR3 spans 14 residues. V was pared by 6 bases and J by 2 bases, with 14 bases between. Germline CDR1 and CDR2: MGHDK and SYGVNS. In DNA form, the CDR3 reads TGTGCCAGCAGGGGCCGGGACTCGGCCTACGAGCAGTACTTC. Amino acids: CASRGRDSAYEQYF.

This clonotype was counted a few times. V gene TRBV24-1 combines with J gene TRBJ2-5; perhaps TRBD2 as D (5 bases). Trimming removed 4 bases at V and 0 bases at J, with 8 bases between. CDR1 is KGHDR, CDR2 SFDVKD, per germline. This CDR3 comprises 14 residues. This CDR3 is CATSESGNQETQYF. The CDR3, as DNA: TGTGCCACCAGTGAATCGGGGAACCAAGAGACCCAGTACTTC.

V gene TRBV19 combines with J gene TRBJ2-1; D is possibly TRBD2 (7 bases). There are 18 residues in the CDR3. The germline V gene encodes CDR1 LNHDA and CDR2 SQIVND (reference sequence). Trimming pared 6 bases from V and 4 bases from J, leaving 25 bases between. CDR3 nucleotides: TGTGCCAGTAGCGAGAATGGGGGAGGGGGATATCAATACAATGAGCAGTTCTTC. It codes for CASSENGGGGYQYNEQFF.

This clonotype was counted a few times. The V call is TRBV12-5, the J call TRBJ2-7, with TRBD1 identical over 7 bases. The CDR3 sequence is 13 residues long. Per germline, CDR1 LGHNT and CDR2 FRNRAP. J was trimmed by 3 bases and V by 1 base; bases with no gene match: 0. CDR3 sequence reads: CASGLDRGYEQYF. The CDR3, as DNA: TGTGCTAGTGGTTTGGACAGGGGCTACGAGCAGTACTTC.

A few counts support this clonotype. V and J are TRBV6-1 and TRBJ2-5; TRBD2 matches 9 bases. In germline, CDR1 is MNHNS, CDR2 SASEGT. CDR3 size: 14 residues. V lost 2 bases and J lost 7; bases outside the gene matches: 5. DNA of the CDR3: TGTGCCAGCAGTGAACAGGCTAGCGGGACGACCCAGTACTTC. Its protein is CASSEQASGTTQYF.

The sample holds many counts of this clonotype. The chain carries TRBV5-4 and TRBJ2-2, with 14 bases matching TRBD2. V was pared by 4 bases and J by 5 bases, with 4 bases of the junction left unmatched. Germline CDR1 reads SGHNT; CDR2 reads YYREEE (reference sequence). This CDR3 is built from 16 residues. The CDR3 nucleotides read TGTGCCAGCAGCGGACTAGCGGGGGGCCGGACCGGGGAGCTGTTTTTT. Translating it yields CASSGLAGGRTGELFF. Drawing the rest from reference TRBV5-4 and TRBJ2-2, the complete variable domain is ETGVTQSPTHLIKTRGQQVTLRCSSQSGHNTVSWYQQALGQGPQFIFQYYREEENGRGNFPPRFSGLQFPNYSSELNVNALELDDSALYLCASSGLAGGRTGELFFGEGSRLTVL.

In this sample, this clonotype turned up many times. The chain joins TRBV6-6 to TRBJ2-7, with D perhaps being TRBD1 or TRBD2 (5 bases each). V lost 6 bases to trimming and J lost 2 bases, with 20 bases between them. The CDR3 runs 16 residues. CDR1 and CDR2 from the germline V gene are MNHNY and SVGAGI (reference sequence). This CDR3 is CASSGTGTGYPYEQYF. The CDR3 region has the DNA TGTGCCAGCAGCGGTACCGGGACGGGATATCCCTACGAGCAGTACTTC.

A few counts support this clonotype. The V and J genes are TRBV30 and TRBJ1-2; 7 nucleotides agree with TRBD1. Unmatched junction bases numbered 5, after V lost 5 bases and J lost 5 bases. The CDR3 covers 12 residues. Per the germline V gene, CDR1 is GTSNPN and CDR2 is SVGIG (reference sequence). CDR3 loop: CAWEGQPYGYTF. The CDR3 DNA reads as TGTGCCTGGGAGGGACAGCCGTATGGCTACACCTTC.

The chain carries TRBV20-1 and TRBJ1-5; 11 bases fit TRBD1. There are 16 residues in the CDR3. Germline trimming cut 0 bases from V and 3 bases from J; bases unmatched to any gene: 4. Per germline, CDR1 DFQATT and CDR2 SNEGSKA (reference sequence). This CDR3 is CSARDPGQGDNQPQHF. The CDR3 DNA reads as TGCAGTGCTAGAGACCCGGGACAGGGGGACAATCAGCCCCAGCATTTT.

CDR3 sequence (DNA): TGCAGCGCTTCCGGGACAGGGTTATTCGAGCAGTACTTC. It translates to CSASGTGLFEQYF. The chain joins TRBV29-1 to TRBJ2-7, with 9 bases identical to TRBD1. Germline assignment: CDR1 SQVTM and CDR2 ANQGSEA. This CDR3 region has 13 residues. The V segment lost 7 bases and the J segment 6 bases; nucleotides outside the gene matches: 10.

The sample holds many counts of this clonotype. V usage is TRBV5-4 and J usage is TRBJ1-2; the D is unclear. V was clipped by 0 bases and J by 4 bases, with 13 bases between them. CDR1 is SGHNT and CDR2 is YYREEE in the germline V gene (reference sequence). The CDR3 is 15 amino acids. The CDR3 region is CASSLGGSYPYGYTF. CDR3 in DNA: TGTGCCAGCAGCTTGGGGGGATCGTACCCCTATGGCTACACCTTC.

The CDR3 bases are TGTGCCAGCAGACCCGGACTAGCGGGAAGTATTTACAATGAGCAGTTCTTC. Translating gives CASRPGLAGSIYNEQFF. The chain joins TRBV6-5 to TRBJ2-1; TRBD2 matches at 12 bases. The J segment lost 4 bases and the V segment lost 6 bases, leaving 10 bases of the junction unmatched. The CDR3 contains 17 residues. The V gene's germline CDR1 is MNHEY and CDR2 SVGAGI.

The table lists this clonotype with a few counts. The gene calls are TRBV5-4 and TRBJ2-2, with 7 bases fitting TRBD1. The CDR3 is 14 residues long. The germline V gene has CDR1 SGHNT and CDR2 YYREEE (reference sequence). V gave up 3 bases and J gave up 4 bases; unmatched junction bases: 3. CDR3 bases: TGTGCCAGCAGCTCGACAGGGAGCACCGGGGAGCTGTTTTTT. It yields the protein CASSSTGSTGELFF.

CDR3 residues: CASSFPGGSGANVLTF. The CDR3 region has the DNA TGTGCCAGCAGTTTTCCCGGGGGGTCCGGGGCCAACGTCCTGACTTTC. The rearrangement uses TRBV12-3 or TRBV12-4 and TRBJ2-6; 7 bases match TRBD2. The CDR3 contains 16 residues. V gave up 3 bases and J gave up 4 bases; unmatched junction bases: 6.

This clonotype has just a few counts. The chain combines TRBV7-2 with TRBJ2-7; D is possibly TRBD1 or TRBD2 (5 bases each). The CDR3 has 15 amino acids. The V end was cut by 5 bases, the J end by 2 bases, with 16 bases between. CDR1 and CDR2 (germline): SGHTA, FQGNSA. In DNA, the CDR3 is TGTGCCAGCAGCGAGGGACCCATCATTACCTACGAGCAGTACTTC. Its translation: CASSEGPIITYEQYF. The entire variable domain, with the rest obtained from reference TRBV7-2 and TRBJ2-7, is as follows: GAGVSQSPSNKVTEKGKDVELRCDPISGHTALYWYRQSLGQGLEFLIYFQGNSAPDKSGLPSDRFSAERTGGSVSTLTIQRTQQEDSAVYLCASSEGPIITYEQYFGPGTRLTVT.

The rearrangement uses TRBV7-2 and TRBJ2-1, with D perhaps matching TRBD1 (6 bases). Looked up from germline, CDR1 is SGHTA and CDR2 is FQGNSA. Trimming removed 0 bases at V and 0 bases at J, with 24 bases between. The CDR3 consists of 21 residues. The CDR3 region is CASSLAGEPKADRSSYNEQFF. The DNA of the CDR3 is TGTGCCAGCAGCTTAGCGGGGGAGCCAAAGGCAGACAGGAGCTCCTACAATGAGCAGTTCTTC.

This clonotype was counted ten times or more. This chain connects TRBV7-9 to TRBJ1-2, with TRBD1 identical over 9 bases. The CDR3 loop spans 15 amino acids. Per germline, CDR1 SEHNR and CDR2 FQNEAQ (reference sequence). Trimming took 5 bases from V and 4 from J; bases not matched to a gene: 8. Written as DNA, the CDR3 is TGTGCCAGCAGCCAAACAGGGGGCTGGGTCTATGGCTACACCTTC. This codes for CASSQTGGWVYGYTF.

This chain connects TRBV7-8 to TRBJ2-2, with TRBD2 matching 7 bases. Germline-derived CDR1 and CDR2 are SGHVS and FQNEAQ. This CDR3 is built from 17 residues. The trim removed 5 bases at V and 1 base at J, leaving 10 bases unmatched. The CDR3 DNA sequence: TGTGCCAGCAGCCCCCGGAGGGCTAGCGGGAACACCGGGGAGCTGTTTTTT. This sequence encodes CASSPRRASGNTGELFF.

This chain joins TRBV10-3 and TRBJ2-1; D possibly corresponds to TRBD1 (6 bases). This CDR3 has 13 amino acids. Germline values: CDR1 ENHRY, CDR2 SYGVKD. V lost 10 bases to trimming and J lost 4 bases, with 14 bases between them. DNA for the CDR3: TGTGCCAGCGGACAGCGCGAGTACAATGAGCAGTTCTTC. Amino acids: CASGQREYNEQFF.

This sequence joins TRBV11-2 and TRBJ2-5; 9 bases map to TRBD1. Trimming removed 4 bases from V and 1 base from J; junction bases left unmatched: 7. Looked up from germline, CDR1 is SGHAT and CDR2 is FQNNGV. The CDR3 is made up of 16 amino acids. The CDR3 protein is CASSSPGQGTQETQYF. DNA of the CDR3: TGTGCCAGCAGCTCCCCGGGACAGGGCACCCAAGAGACCCAGTACTTC.

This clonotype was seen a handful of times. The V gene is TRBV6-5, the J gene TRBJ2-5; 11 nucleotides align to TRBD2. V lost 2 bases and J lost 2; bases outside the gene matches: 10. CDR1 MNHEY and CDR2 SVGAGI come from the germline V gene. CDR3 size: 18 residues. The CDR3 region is CASSYGRASGRNQETQYF. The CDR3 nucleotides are TGTGCCAGCAGTTACGGTAGGGCTAGCGGGAGGAATCAAGAGACCCAGTACTTC.

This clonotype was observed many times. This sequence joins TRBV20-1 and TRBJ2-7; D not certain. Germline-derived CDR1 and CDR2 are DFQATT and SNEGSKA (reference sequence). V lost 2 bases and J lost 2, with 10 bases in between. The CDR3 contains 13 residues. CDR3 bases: TGCAGTGCTAGATATGGCAGACCCTACGAGCAGTACTTC. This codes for CSARYGRPYEQYF.

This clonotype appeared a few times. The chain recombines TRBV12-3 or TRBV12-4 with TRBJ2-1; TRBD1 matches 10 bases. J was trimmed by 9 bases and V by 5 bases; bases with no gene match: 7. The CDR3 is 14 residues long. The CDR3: CASSHDRGLSEQFF. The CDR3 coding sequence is TGTGCCAGCAGTCACGACAGGGGGCTAAGTGAGCAGTTCTTC.

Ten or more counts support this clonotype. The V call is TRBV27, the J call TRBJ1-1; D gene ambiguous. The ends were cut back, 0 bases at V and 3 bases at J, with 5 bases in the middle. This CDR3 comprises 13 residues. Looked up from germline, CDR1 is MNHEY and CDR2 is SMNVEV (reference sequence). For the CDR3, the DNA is TGTGCCAGCAGTTTATCCGTGGACACTGAAGCTTTCTTT. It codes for CASSLSVDTEAFF.

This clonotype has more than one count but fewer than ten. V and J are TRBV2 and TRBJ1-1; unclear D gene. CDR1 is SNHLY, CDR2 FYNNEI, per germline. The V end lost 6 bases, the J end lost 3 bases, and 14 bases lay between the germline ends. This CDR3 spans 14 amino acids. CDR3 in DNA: TGTGCCAGCAGGTCGGAGAGGTTGGACACTGAAGCTTTCTTT. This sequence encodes CASRSERLDTEAFF.

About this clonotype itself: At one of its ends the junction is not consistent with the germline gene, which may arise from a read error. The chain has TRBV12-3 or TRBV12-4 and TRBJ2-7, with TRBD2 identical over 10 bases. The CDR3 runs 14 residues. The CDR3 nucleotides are TGTGCCAGCAGCTTAGCGGGAGGAGCGGGGGAGCAGTACTTC. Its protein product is CASSLAGGAGEQYF.